This T cell receptor beta chain was captured by sequencing in a study of technical replicates of blood from several donors. The protocol was immunoSEQ multiplex PCR, while the TCRdb copy is restricted to in-frame clones and leaves out a portion. The profile shows 75,000 to 85,000 clones, approximately 95% of them singletons. The germline V gene encodes CDR1 SGHRS and CDR2 YFSETQ. Losses at the gene ends were 4 bases for V and 6 bases for J; bases not matched to a gene: 5. The CDR3 extends over 13 amino acids. The clonotype was recovered from a human donor in good health. The chain uses TRBV5-1 and TRBJ1-2; 8 positions agree with TRBD1. The sequencing input was T cells isolated from PBMCs. CDR3 DNA sequence: TGCGCCAGCAGCCAGGGGGCACTTGATGGCTACACCTTC. This encodes CASSQGALDGYTF.